A single sample gave rise to the 21 T cell receptor beta chains below, sequenced in a study of control samples from healthy donors and cancer patients. Assay: immunoSEQ multiplex PCR; the TCRdb copy retains only in-frame clones and omits some. The table shows 75,000 to 100,000 clones, with 92% occurring only once. Material: blood. The receptor source for this set is a human donor in good health. The donor label of this sample is uncertain.

The CDR3 here is CASSLPTATPNYGYTF. The DNA of the CDR3 is TGTGCCAGCAGCCTTCCGACAGCGACACCTAACTATGGCTACACCTTC. The chain employs TRBV6-2 or TRBV6-3 and TRBJ1-2; possibly TRBD1 for D (5 bases). Germline CDR1 is MNHEY and CDR2 is SVGEGT. Deletions cut 6 bases from V and 0 bases from J, with 17 bases between. This CDR3 comprises 16 residues.

J is TRBJ2-2 and V is TRBV18; D remains unclear. The germline CDR1 and CDR2 sequences are KGHSH and LQKENI. V lost 1 base, J lost 2 bases, and 5 bases lay in between. This CDR3 has 14 amino acids. The CDR3 region has the DNA TGTGCCAGCTCACCACGACCCAACACCGGGGAGCTGTTTTTT. Protein product: CASSPRPNTGELFF.

The genes are TRBV5-1 and TRBJ2-7, with TRBD1 matching 8 bases. Trimming removed 5 bases from V and 2 bases from J; junction bases left unmatched: 6. CDR3 length equals 14 residues. Per germline, CDR1 SGHRS and CDR2 YFSETQ. CDR3 region: CASRTGTGPYEQYF. CDR3 DNA: TGCGCCAGCAGGACCGGGACAGGCCCCTACGAGCAGTACTTC.

The gene calls are TRBV27 and TRBJ1-2; 8 positions match TRBD1. The J segment lost 3 bases and the V segment lost 5 bases, leaving 2 bases of the junction unmatched. Per germline, CDR1 MNHEY and CDR2 SMNVEV (reference sequence). The CDR3 is 13 amino acids. CDR3 sequence (DNA): TGTGCCAGCAGTCCGGACAGGGACTATGGCTACACCTTC. Translation: CASSPDRDYGYTF.

This chain uses TRBV5-6 with TRBJ1-3; D is ambiguous. V shed 2 bases and J shed 0 bases, with 6 bases lying between them. The CDR3 consists of 14 residues. The germline V gene has CDR1 SGHDT and CDR2 YYEEEE. In nucleotides, the CDR3 is TGTGCCAGCAGCTTTACCTACTCTGGAAACACCATATATTTT. This gives the protein CASSFTYSGNTIYF.

This chain connects TRBV27 to TRBJ2-7; possible D gene TRBD2, 6 bases. Germline CDR1 and CDR2: MNHEY and SMNVEV (reference sequence). V was shortened by 6 bases and J by 1 base, with 10 bases between the two germline ends. The CDR3 is 13 amino acids. The CDR3 DNA reads TGTGCCAGCAGCTGGGACTTTTCCTACGAGCAGTACTTC. It specifies CASSWDFSYEQYF.

V gene TRBV4-1 combines with J gene TRBJ1-3; TRBD1 matches at 7 bases. CDR3 size: 14 residues. V lost 4 bases and J lost 3; bases outside the gene matches: 3. Per germline, CDR1 MGHRA and CDR2 YSYEKL. The CDR3 bases are TGCGCCAGCAGCCCCCGGACAGGTGGAAACACCATATATTTT. This codes for CASSPRTGGNTIYF.

CDR3 sequence reads: CASSHGQSLNYGYTF. The CDR3, as DNA: TGCGCCAGCAGCCACGGACAGTCGTTAAACTATGGCTACACCTTC. The chain has TRBV4-1 and TRBJ1-2, with D maybe TRBD1 (6 bases). Trimming took off 3 bases at V and 2 bases at J, with 13 bases between the two ends. Germline V gene lookup returns CDR1 MGHRA and CDR2 YSYEKL. This CDR3 has 15 amino acids.

This sequence joins TRBV6-2 or TRBV6-3 and TRBJ2-1; maybe TRBD2 (5 bases). CDR3 length: 16 residues. V lost 2 bases to trimming and J lost 3 bases, with 14 bases between them. CDR1 and CDR2 (germline): MNHEY, SVGEGT. The CDR3 DNA reads as TGTGCCAGCAGTTACCCCCCGGGGAGAATCTACAATGAGCAGTTCTTC. Translated: CASSYPPGRIYNEQFF.

This chain connects TRBV5-8 to TRBJ1-1; no clear D gene. The V and J ends lost 4 bases and 2 bases respectively, with 9 bases between them. Germline CDR1 is SGHTS and CDR2 is YDEGEE. The CDR3 has 13 residues. The CDR3 loop is CASSHNHNTEAFF. The CDR3, as DNA: TGTGCCAGCAGCCATAACCACAACACTGAAGCTTTCTTT.

V and J are TRBV7-6 and TRBJ1-1, with a weak D call TRBD1 (5 bases). Trimming pared 4 bases from V and 2 bases from J, leaving 17 bases between. The CDR3 runs to 16 residues. Germline V gene sequence: CDR1 SGHVS, CDR2 FNYEAQ. The CDR3 bases are TGTGCCAGCAGCTCTAGCAAGGCCACAGGAAACACTGAAGCTTTCTTT. It encodes CASSSSKATGNTEAFF.

This clone was recorded a few times. The rearrangement links TRBV7-9 to TRBJ1-2; no firm D call. The CDR3 consists of 13 residues. Germline CDR1 is SEHNR and CDR2 is FQNEAQ (reference sequence). Trimming removed 4 bases from V and 1 base from J, with 7 bases in between. CDR3 region: CASSYDINYGYTF. The DNA for the CDR3 is TGTGCCAGCAGCTACGACATTAACTATGGCTACACCTTC.

This chain uses TRBV5-1 with TRBJ2-1; 7 nucleotides match TRBD1. CDR1 is SGHRS, CDR2 YFSETQ, per germline. The length of the CDR3 is 17 residues. V was pared by 1 base and J by 4 bases, with 11 bases of the junction left unmatched. The CDR3 sequence is CASSLLPPGQPYNEQFF. CDR3 bases: TGCGCCAGCAGCTTGCTTCCGCCGGGACAGCCATACAATGAGCAGTTCTTC. Based on the CDR3 plus reference TRBV5-1 and TRBJ2-1, the full variable domain is KAGVTQTPRYLIKTRGQQVTLSCSPISGHRSVSWYQQTPGQGLQFLFEYFSETQRNKGNFPGRFSGRQFSNSRSEMNVSTLELGDSALYLCASSLLPPGQPYNEQFFGPGTRLTVL.

The chain uses TRBV7-3 and TRBJ2-3, with 10 bases identical to TRBD2. The CDR3 covers 18 residues. Germline V CDR1 and CDR2: SGHTA, FQGTGA. The ends lost 0 bases at V and 3 bases at J; junction bases unmatched: 9. The CDR3: CASSLTPQRGGQTDTQYF. The CDR3 nucleotides read TGTGCCAGCAGCTTAACGCCCCAGCGGGGGGGCCAAACAGATACGCAGTATTTT.

The chain carries TRBV10-3 and TRBJ2-5; D tentatively fits TRBD1 or TRBD2 (5 bases each). The CDR3 length is 12 residues. Per the germline V gene, CDR1 is ENHRY and CDR2 is SYGVKD. V lost 5 bases, J lost 4 bases, and 8 bases lay in between. The CDR3 DNA reads as TGTGCCATCAGTCCAGGGAGAGAGACCCAGTACTTC. Translation gives CAISPGRETQYF.

This chain joins TRBV9 and TRBJ2-2, with D perhaps matching TRBD1 (6 bases). Trimming removed 6 bases at V and 1 base at J, with 13 bases between. This CDR3 has 15 residues. Germline V lookup: CDR1 SGDLS, CDR2 YYNGEE. The CDR3 protein is CASKTGSRNTGELFF. DNA for the CDR3: TGTGCCAGCAAAACAGGGAGTAGGAACACCGGGGAGCTGTTTTTT.

This chain uses TRBV12-3 or TRBV12-4 with TRBJ2-5; D not certain. Trimming left V 3 bases short and J 0 bases short, with 5 bases between. CDR3 length equals 13 residues. The CDR3 DNA follows: TGTGCCAGCAGTTTGCCGGACCAAGAGACCCAGTACTTC. As protein: CASSLPDQETQYF.

J is TRBJ1-5 and V is TRBV18; no firm D call. The CDR3 has 16 residues. Germline V gene lookup returns CDR1 KGHSH and CDR2 LQKENI. V was cut by 2 bases and J by 0 bases, with 11 bases left in between. The CDR3 spells CASSPSTRVSNQPQHF. CDR3 bases: TGTGCCAGCTCACCATCTACAAGGGTTAGCAATCAGCCCCAGCATTTT.

Notes on this clone: Additional DNA sequences in this sample encode the identical CDR3. The chain couples TRBV6-1 to TRBJ1-4; unclear D gene. CDR1 MNHNS and CDR2 SASEGT come from the germline V gene. The CDR3 sequence is 17 residues long. With 0 bases removed from V and 11 bases from J, the gap between germline ends came to 22 bases. The CDR3 sequence: CASSEALGSSAMGKLFF. The CDR3 DNA is TGTGCCAGCAGTGAAGCGCTCGGTTCCTCGGCGATGGGGAAACTGTTTTTT.

CDR3 amino acids: CASRNTAYEQYF. The CDR3 DNA reads as TGTGCCAGCAGAAACACAGCCTACGAGCAGTACTTC. The chain couples TRBV12-3 or TRBV12-4 to TRBJ2-7, with D hard to call. This CDR3 has 12 amino acids. Trimming removed 6 bases at V and 2 bases at J, with 8 bases between.

The chain employs TRBV7-8 and TRBJ1-1; TRBD1 might be the D (6 bases). Trimming shortened V by 2 bases and J by 1 base, and 8 bases separated the two germline ends. The CDR3 runs 14 residues. Germline CDR1 is SGHVS and CDR2 is FQNEAQ. The CDR3 region is CASSLRRGNTEAFF. The CDR3 nucleotides read TGTGCCAGCAGCTTACGCAGGGGGAACACTGAAGCTTTCTTT.